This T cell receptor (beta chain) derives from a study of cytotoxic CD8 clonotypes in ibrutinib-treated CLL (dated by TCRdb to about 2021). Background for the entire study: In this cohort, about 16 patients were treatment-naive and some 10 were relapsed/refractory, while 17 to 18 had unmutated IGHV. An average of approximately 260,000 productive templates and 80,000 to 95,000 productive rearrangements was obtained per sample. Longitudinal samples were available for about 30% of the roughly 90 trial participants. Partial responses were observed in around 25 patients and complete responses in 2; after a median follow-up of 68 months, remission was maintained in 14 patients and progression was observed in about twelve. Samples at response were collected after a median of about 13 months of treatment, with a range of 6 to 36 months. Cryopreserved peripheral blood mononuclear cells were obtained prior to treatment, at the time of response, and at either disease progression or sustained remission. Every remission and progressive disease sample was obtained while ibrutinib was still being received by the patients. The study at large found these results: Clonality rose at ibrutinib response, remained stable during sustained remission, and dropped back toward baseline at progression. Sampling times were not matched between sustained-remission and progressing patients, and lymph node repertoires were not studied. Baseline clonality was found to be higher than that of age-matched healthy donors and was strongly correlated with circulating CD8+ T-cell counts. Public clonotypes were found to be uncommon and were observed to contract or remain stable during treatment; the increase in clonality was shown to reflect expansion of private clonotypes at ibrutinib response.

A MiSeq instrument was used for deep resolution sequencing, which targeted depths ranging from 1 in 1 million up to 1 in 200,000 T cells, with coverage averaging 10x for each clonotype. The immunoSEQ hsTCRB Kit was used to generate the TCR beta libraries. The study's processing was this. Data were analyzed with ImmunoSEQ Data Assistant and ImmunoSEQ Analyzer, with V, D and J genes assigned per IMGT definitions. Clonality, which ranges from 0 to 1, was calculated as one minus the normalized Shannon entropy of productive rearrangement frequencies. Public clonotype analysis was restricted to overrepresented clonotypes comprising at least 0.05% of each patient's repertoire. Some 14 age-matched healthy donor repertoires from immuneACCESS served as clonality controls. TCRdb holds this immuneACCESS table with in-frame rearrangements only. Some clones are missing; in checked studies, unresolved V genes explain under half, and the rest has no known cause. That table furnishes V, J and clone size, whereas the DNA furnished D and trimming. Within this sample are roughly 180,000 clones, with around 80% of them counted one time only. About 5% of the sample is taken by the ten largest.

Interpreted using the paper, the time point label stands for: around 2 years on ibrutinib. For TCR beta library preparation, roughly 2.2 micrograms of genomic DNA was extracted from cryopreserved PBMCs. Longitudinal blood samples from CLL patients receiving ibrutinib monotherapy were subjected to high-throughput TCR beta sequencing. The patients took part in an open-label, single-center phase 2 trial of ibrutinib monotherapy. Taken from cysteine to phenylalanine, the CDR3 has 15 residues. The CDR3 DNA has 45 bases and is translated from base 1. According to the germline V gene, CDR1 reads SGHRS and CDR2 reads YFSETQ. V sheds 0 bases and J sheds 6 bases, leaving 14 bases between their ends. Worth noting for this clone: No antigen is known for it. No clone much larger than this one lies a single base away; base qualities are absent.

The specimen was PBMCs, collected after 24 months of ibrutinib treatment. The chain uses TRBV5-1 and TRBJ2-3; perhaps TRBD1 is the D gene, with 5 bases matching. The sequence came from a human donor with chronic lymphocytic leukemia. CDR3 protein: CASSLARAGMDTQYF. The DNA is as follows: TGCGCCAGCAGCTTGGCCCGGGCAGGGATGGATACGCAGTATTTT.